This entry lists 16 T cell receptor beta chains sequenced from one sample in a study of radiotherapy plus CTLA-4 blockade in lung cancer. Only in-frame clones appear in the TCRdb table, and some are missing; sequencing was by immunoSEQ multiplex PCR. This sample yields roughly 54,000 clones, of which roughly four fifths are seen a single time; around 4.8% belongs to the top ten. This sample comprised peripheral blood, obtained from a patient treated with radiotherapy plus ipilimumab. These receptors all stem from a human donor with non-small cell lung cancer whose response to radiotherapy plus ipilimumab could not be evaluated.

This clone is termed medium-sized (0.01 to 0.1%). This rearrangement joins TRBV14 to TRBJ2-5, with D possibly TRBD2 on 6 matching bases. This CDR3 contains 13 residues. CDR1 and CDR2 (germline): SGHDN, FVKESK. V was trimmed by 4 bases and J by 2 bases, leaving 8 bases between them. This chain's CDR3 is CASSRTIQETQYF. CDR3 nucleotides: TGTGCCAGCAGCCGGACTATACAAGAGACCCAGTACTTC. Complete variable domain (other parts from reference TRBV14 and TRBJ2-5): EAGVTQFPSHSVIEKGQTVTLRCDPISGHDNLYWYRRVMGKEIKFLLHFVKESKQDESGMPNNRFLAERTGGTYSTLKVQPAELEDSGVYFCASSRTIQETQYFGPGTRLLVL.

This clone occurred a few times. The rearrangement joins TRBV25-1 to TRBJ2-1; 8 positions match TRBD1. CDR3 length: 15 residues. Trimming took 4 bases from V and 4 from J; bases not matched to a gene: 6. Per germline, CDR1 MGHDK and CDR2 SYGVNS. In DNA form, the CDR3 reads TGTGCCAGCAGTGGTACAGGGGGACCATACAATGAGCAGTTCTTC. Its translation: CASSGTGGPYNEQFF.

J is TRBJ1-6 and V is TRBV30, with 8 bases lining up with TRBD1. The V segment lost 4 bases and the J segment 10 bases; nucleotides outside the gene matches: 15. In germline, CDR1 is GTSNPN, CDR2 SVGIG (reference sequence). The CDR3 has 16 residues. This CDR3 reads CAWTGDRTVAYSPLHF. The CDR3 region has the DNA TGTGCCTGGACCGGGGACAGGACAGTAGCCTACTCACCCCTCCACTTT.

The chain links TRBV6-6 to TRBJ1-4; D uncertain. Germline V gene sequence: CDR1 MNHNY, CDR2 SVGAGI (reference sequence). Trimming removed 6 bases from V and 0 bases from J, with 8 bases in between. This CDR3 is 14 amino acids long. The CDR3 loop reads CASSYSPTNEKLFF. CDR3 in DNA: TGTGCCAGCAGCTACAGCCCAACTAATGAAAAACTGTTTTTT.

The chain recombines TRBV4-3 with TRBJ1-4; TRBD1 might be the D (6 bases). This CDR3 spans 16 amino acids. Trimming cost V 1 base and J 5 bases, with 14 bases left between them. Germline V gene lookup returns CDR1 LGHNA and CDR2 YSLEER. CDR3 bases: TGCGCCAGCAGCCAAGGGCGGACAGCTTTAAATGAAAAACTGTTTTTT. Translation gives CASSQGRTALNEKLFF.

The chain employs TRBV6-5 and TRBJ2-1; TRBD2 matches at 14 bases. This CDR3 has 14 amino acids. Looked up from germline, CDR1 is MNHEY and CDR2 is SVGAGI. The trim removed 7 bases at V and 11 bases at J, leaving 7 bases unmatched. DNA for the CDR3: TGTGCCAGCAAAAGGGGACTAGCGGGAGATAAGCAGTTCTTC. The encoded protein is CASKRGLAGDKQFF.

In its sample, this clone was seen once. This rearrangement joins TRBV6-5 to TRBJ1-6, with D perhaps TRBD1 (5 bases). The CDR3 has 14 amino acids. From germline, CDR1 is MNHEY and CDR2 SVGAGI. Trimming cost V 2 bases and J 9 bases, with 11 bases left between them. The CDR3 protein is CASSYGADSSPLHF. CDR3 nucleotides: TGTGCCAGCAGTTACGGGGCAGATTCTTCACCCCTCCACTTT.

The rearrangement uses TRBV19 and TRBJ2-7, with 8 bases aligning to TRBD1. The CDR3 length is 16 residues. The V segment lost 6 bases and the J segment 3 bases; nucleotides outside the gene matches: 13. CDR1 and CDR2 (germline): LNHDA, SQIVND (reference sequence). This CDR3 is CASRSGTGGTGYEQYF. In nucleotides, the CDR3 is TGTGCCAGTAGATCCGGGACAGGCGGGACTGGCTACGAGCAGTACTTC.

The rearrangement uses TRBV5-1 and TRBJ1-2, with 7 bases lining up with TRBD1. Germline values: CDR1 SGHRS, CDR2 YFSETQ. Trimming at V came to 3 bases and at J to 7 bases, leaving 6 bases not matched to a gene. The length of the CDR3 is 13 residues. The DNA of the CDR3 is TGCGCCAGCAGCTATACAGGGGACGCTGGCTACACCTTC. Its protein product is CASSYTGDAGYTF.

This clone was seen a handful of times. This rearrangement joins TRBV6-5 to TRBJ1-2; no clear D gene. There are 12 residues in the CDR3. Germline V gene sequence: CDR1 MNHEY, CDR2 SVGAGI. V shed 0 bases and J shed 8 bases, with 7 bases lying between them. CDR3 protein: CASSYSHSGYTF. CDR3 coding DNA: TGTGCCAGCAGTTACTCGCACTCCGGCTACACCTTC.

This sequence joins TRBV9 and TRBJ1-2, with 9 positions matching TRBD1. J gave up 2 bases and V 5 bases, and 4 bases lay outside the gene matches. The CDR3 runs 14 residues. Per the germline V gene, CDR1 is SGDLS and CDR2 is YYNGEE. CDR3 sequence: CASSEQGANYGYTF. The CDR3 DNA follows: TGTGCCAGCAGTGAACAGGGGGCAAACTATGGCTACACCTTC.

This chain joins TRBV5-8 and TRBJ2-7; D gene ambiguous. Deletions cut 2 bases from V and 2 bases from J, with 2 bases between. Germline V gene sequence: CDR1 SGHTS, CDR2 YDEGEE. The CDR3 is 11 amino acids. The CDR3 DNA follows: TGTGCCAGCAGCTTTACCTACGAGCAGTACTTC. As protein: CASSFTYEQYF.

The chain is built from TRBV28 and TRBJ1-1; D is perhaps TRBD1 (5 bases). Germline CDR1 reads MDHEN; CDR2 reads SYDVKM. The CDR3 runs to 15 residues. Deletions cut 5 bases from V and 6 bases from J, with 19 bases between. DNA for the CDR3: TGTGCCAGCAGTCCTTGGACACTCCAAAACGCTGAAGCTTTCTTT. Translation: CASSPWTLQNAEAFF.

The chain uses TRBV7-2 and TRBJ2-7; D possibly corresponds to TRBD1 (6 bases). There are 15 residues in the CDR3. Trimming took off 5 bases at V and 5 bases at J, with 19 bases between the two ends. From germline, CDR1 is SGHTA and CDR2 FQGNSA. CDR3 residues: CASSAGGRVRDEQYF. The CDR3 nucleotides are TGTGCCAGCAGCGCTGGGGGCAGGGTTAGGGACGAGCAGTACTTC.

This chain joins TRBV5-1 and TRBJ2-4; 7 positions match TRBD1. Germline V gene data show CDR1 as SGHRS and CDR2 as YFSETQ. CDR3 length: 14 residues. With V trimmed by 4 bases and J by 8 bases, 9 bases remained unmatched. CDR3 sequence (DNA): TGCGCCAGCAGCCGCGACAGGGTGTGGGACATTCAGTACTTC. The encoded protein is CASSRDRVWDIQYF. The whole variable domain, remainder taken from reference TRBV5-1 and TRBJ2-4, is KAGVTQTPRYLIKTRGQQVTLSCSPISGHRSVSWYQQTPGQGLQFLFEYFSETQRNKGNFPGRFSGRQFSNSRSEMNVSTLELGDSALYLCASSRDRVWDIQYFGAGTRLSVL.

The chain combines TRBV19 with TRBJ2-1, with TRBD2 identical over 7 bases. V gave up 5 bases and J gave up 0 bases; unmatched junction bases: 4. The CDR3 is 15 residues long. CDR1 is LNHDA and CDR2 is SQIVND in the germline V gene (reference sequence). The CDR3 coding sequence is TGTGCCAGTAGTCCTCTAGCGGCCTCCTACAATGAGCAGTTCTTC. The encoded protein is CASSPLAASYNEQFF. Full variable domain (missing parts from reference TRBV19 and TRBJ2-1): DGGITQSPKYLFRKEGQNVTLSCEQNLNHDAMYWYRQDPGQGLRLIYYSQIVNDFQKGDIAEGYSVSREKKESFPLTVTSAQKNPTAFYLCASSPLAASYNEQFFGPGTRLTVL.